The clone carrying this T cell receptor beta chain was found a few times. Its target is unknown. These data belong to a study of cytomegalovirus exposure and HLA in healthy donors. The wider study: Earlier, 100 million to 120 million unique TCR beta sequences were recovered from about 170 million T cells by an analysis.

Vbeta (60) and Jbeta (13) primers were used in the PCR. Clones were sequenced by immunoSEQ multiplex PCR, and TCRdb holds only the in-frame ones, with some missing. The table has 150,000 to 200,000 clones, 82% seen once. Overall study findings and caveats: A later analysis reportedly found fewer N-insertions in an Asian-associated ancestry cluster than the roughly 670-donor mean.

Per germline, CDR1 LGHNA and CDR2 YNFKEQ. This CDR3 spans 16 amino acids. The V end lost 1 base, the J end lost 0 bases, and 11 bases lay between the germline ends. Sequenced material: PBMCs. The sequence was collected from a girl between 10 and 17 years old in good health and CMV-seropositive. This chain links TRBV4-2 with TRBJ2-3, with D uncertain. The CDR3 region is CASSQAVADSTDTQYF. In DNA form, the CDR3 reads TGTGCCAGCAGCCAAGCGGTAGCAGATAGCACAGATACGCAGTATTTT.